The next 22 T cell receptor beta chains were all read from a single sample in a study of CD8 T cells in ankylosing spondylitis (dated by TCRdb to 2017 to 2019). The library was generated by 5' RACE. The listed sequencing device is Illumina HiSeq 2500. TCRdb passed the public sequencing reads through fastp at Q25 and MiXCR, retaining productive beta sequences. Rows are unified per CDR3 protein, each entry keeping the most common DNA and genes. The sample table lists approximately 100,000 distinct CDR3 sequences, approximately 25% of them with a count of one. 9% to 15% of the sample is held by the ten biggest clonotypes. Sequenced sample: synovial fluid, either unsorted or a sorted T cell fraction (not recorded which). These receptors all stem from a male donor with ankylosing spondylitis.

The sample holds a few counts of this clonotype. The chain employs TRBV11-3 and TRBJ2-1, with 9 bases matching TRBD1. Germline CDR1 and CDR2: SGHNT and YENEEA. Losses at the gene ends were 0 bases for V and 5 bases for J; bases not matched to a gene: 2. The CDR3 runs to 15 residues. The CDR3 reads CASSLDGTGNNEQFF. CDR3 coding DNA: TGTGCCAGCAGCTTAGACGGGACAGGGAACAATGAGCAGTTCTTC.

This clonotype has only a few counts. A much larger clone sits a single nucleotide away, making a read error possible. The J gene is TRBJ1-1, the V gene TRBV5-1; a weak D match, TRBD1 (6 bases). The CDR3 runs 15 residues. Germline CDR1 SGHRS, CDR2 YFSETQ. V was shortened by 6 bases and J by 1 base, with 16 bases between the two germline ends. DNA of the CDR3: TGCGCCAGCATGGGGCCTGGACAGCCGAACACTGAAGCTTTCTTT. Its translation: CASMGPGQPNTEAFF.

The V gene is TRBV6-5, the J gene TRBJ2-7; D possibly corresponds to TRBD2 (5 bases). The CDR3 is 14 residues long. The ends were cut back, 2 bases at V and 7 bases at J, with 15 bases in the middle. Looked up from germline, CDR1 is MNHEY and CDR2 is SVGAGI. The CDR3 loop reads CASSYARDPGEQYV. Written as DNA, the CDR3 is TGTGCCAGCAGTTACGCCCGTGATCCGGGAGAGCAGTACGTC.

Note on this clonotype: The CDR3 end shows no conserved phenylalanine or tryptophan, and so a read error is likely. This chain links TRBV29-1 with TRBJ2-3; no definite D call. The V gene's germline CDR1 is SQVTM and CDR2 ANQGSEA. Trimming took off 3 bases at V and 1 base at J, with 5 bases between the two ends. The CDR3 length is 12 residues. The CDR3 region is CSVDQGTDTQYI. The CDR3 nucleotides are TGCAGCGTTGATCAGGGCACAGATACGCAGTATATT.

The table lists this clonotype with a few counts. The chain has TRBV20-1 and TRBJ2-2; possibly TRBD1 or TRBD2 for D (6 bases each). The V end lost 3 bases, the J end lost 5 bases, and 13 bases lay between the germline ends. The CDR3 extends over 14 amino acids. CDR1 is DFQATT, CDR2 SNEGSKA, per germline (reference sequence). In nucleotides, the CDR3 is TGCAGTGCTAGTCGCAGGGGAGGAACCGGGGAGCTGTTTTTT. It is translated as CSASRRGGTGELFF.

The rearrangement links TRBV18 to TRBJ2-6; maybe TRBD1 (6 bases). Per the germline V gene, CDR1 is KGHSH and CDR2 is LQKENI. The V and J ends lost 6 bases and 2 bases respectively, with 11 bases between them. This CDR3 spans 15 amino acids. In nucleotides, the CDR3 is TGTGCCAGCTCGCTAGGACAGACTGGGGCCAACGTCCTGACTTTC. Protein sequence: CASSLGQTGANVLTF.

The chain uses TRBV24-1 and TRBJ2-1, with TRBD1 matching over 11 bases. V lost 7 bases to trimming and J lost 0 bases; unmatched junction nucleotides: 1. The germline V gene has CDR1 KGHDR and CDR2 SFDVKD. This CDR3 has 15 amino acids. The CDR3 DNA sequence: TGTGCCACCAGGGGGACAGGGGGCTCCTACAATGAGCAGTTCTTC. Amino acid sequence: CATRGTGGSYNEQFF.

There are a few counts of this clonotype. This rearrangement joins TRBV6-2 or TRBV6-3 to TRBJ2-1; either TRBD1 or TRBD2 may supply D (6 bases each). The V and J ends lost 7 bases and 5 bases respectively, with 15 bases between them. Germline loops: CDR1 MNHEY, CDR2 SVGEGT. This CDR3 region has 14 residues. CDR3 coding DNA: TGTGCCAGCACCTATCGGGGGCACGACAATGAGCAGTTCTTC. Amino acids: CASTYRGHDNEQFF.

This clonotype appeared a few times. A junction boundary mismatches the germline segment, possibly from a read error. The V gene is TRBV7-2, the J gene TRBJ2-2; D is uncertain. CDR1 is SGHTA and CDR2 is FQGNSA in the germline V gene. The CDR3 contains 14 residues. The CDR3 DNA reads TGTGCCAGCAGTCCCCTCCCGAATACCGGGGAGCTGTTTTTT. This codes for CASSPLPNTGELFF.

This chain links TRBV20-1 with TRBJ2-3; 7 bases map to TRBD1. CDR3 size: 14 residues. After removal of 0 bases from V and 1 base from J, the junction contained 1 base not matched to a gene. Germline CDR1 DFQATT, CDR2 SNEGSKA (reference sequence). Here the CDR3 DNA reads TGCAGTGCTAGAGAGGGGACAGGCACAGATACGCAGTATTTT. Protein: CSAREGTGTDTQYF.

The CDR3 spells CASSLSGRAPYNEQFF. DNA for the CDR3: TGTGCCAGCAGCTTGAGCGGGAGGGCGCCCTACAATGAGCAGTTCTTC. The chain couples TRBV5-5 to TRBJ2-1; 10 nucleotides match TRBD2. Germline V gene lookup returns CDR1 SGHKS and CDR2 YYEKEE (reference sequence). V lost 1 base and J lost 2; bases outside the gene matches: 3. The CDR3 spans 16 residues.

The rearrangement joins TRBV5-6 to TRBJ2-5; D uncertain. V was trimmed by 3 bases and J by 0 bases, leaving 12 bases between them. The germline V gene has CDR1 SGHDT and CDR2 YYEEEE. CDR3 length: 15 amino acids. The CDR3 protein is CASSSGWVYQETQYF. In DNA form, the CDR3 reads TGTGCCAGCAGCTCCGGTTGGGTATACCAAGAGACCCAGTACTTC.

V gene TRBV27 combines with J gene TRBJ2-1, with 12 bases lining up with TRBD2. The germline CDR1 and CDR2 sequences are MNHEY and SMNVEV (reference sequence). This CDR3 comprises 18 residues. V shed 5 bases, J shed 4 bases, and the junction held 12 bases outside the gene matches. In DNA form, the CDR3 reads TGTGCCAGCAGTCCGGAGGGGGGACTAGCGGGCGGATACAATGAGCAGTTCTTC. Translation gives CASSPEGGLAGGYNEQFF.

The V gene is TRBV20-1, the J gene TRBJ2-2; D might be TRBD1 or TRBD2, each matching 5 bases. Germline values: CDR1 DFQATT, CDR2 SNEGSKA (reference sequence). Deletions cut 2 bases from V and 7 bases from J, with 20 bases between. The CDR3 has 16 residues. The CDR3 sequence: CSARTGWGLANGELFF. Here the CDR3 DNA reads TGCAGTGCTAGAACCGGCTGGGGCCTAGCTAACGGGGAGCTGTTTTTT.

This clonotype appeared a few times. The chain is built from TRBV7-9 and TRBJ2-3; 7 positions agree with TRBD2. The CDR3 totals 14 residues. Germline V gene sequence: CDR1 SEHNR, CDR2 FQNEAQ (reference sequence). Trimming cost V 3 bases and J 6 bases; bases outside gene matches: 6. This CDR3 is CASSFRRGGDTQYF. The CDR3 DNA sequence: TGTGCCAGCAGCTTTAGGAGGGGAGGGGATACGCAGTATTTT. The variable domain in full, completed from reference TRBV7-9 and TRBJ2-3, reads DTGVSQNPRHKITKRGQNVTFRCDPISEHNRLYWYRQTLGQGPEFLTYFQNEAQLEKSRLLSDRFSAERPKGSFSTLEIQRTEQGDSAMYLCASSFRRGGDTQYFGPGTRLTVL.

This clonotype was picked up many times. CDR3: CASRGGYEQYF. CDR3 DNA sequence: TGTGCCAGCAGGGGGGGGTACGAGCAGTACTTC. The J gene is TRBJ2-7, the V gene TRBV25-1; 7 bases are shared with TRBD2. This CDR3 has 11 residues. After removal of 6 bases from V and 4 bases from J, the junction contained 0 bases not matched to a gene. The V gene's germline CDR1 is MGHDK and CDR2 SYGVNS.

This clonotype was found many times. The chain combines TRBV5-6 with TRBJ2-2; 7 nucleotides agree with TRBD1. The CDR3 loop spans 16 amino acids. With V trimmed by 4 bases and J by 0 bases, 6 bases remained unmatched. Germline CDR1 reads SGHDT; CDR2 reads YYEEEE. CDR3 bases: TGTGCCAGCAGCATAGCCGGGACAGCGAACACCGGGGAGCTGTTTTTT. Translating it yields CASSIAGTANTGELFF.

This clonotype has ten or more counts. The chain couples TRBV24-1 to TRBJ1-2; 8 nucleotides agree with TRBD1. The CDR3 contains 14 residues. V was clipped by 5 bases and J by 5 bases; unmatched bases: 6. Looked up from germline, CDR1 is KGHDR and CDR2 is SFDVKD. The DNA of the CDR3 is TGTGCCACCAGTGTTCCGGGACAGGATTATGGCTACACCTTC. Protein sequence: CATSVPGQDYGYTF.

The J gene is TRBJ1-6, the V gene TRBV20-1, with 7 nucleotides matching TRBD1. The CDR3 extends over 14 amino acids. Trimming at V came to 2 bases and at J to 3 bases, leaving 1 base not matched to a gene. Germline CDR1 DFQATT, CDR2 SNEGSKA (reference sequence). The CDR3 region is CSARPGGYNSPLHF. DNA of the CDR3: TGCAGTGCTAGACCAGGGGGCTATAATTCACCCCTCCACTTT.

In its sample, this clonotype was seen a few times. V and J are TRBV19 and TRBJ1-2; D not certain. Trimming took off 10 bases at V and 0 bases at J, with 15 bases between the two ends. This CDR3 has 14 amino acids. Germline V CDR1 and CDR2: LNHDA, SQIVND (reference sequence). DNA of the CDR3: TGTGCCACTACAAGGGAATCGACTAACTATGGCTACACCTTC. Encoded protein: CATTRESTNYGYTF. The full variable domain, rest sourced from reference TRBV19 and TRBJ1-2, is DGGITQSPKYLFRKEGQNVTLSCEQNLNHDAMYWYRQDPGQGLRLIYYSQIVNDFQKGDIAEGYSVSREKKESFPLTVTSAQKNPTAFYLCATTRESTNYGYTFGSGTRLTVV.

The J gene is TRBJ2-7, the V gene TRBV5-5; D uncertain. The CDR3 is 15 residues long. Germline-derived CDR1 and CDR2 are SGHKS and YYEKEE (reference sequence). V was clipped by 0 bases and J by 2 bases, with 12 bases between them. CDR3 sequence: CASSLGRRTPYEQYF. In DNA, the CDR3 is TGTGCCAGCAGCTTGGGGCGCAGGACGCCCTACGAGCAGTACTTC.

This clonotype was recorded a few times. CDR3 nucleotides: TGTGCCAGCAGCCTGGGGGTCGATGAGCAGTTCTTC. Residues: CASSLGVDEQFF. The rearrangement joins TRBV3-1 to TRBJ2-1; D may match TRBD1 or TRBD2 (5 bases each). This CDR3 has 12 residues. Germline-derived CDR1 and CDR2 are LGHDT and YNNKEL (reference sequence). Trimming stripped 4 bases from V and 8 bases from J, with 9 bases between.